This T cell receptor (beta chain) came from a study of CD8 T cells in Susac syndrome (dated by TCRdb to between 2018 and 2020). About the investigation overall: Of the Susac syndrome patients who were sequenced, about six had clinically active disease and about eight were in clinical remission. Susac syndrome patients were therapy-naive, on corticosteroids (some also receiving IVIg), or on IVIg alone at blood withdrawal. CD8+ T cell repertoire clonality was compared between 12 healthy donors, roughly 14 Susac syndrome patients and around 15 multiple sclerosis patients. Repertoire sequencing was used to test whether CD8+ T cell activation and differentiation in Susac syndrome was antigen driven.

RNA was extracted using the RNeasy kit, and roughly 0.45 to 1 microgram was reverse transcribed with random hexamers. The immunoSEQ multiplex PCR assay, covering 54 Vbeta and 13 Jbeta segments, was used to amplify TCR beta CDR3 regions. To correct PCR amplification bias, a synthetic template baseline was used for both primer optimization and computational correction. On the study's bioinformatics: Reads were assigned to V, D and J genes according to IMGT and analyzed in immunoSEQ Analyzer, with only productive sequences retained. To calculate clonality, Shannon entropy was normalized by log2 of the number of productive unique sequences and then subtracted from one. For each patient and control, public and private clones were evaluated among the 100 most prevalent clones. Susac-specific clones were defined as absent from healthy and MS cohorts, 850 to 1,300 published viral clones and other ImmuneACCESS disease sequences. TCRdb handled the public reads itself, with Q25 trimming in fastp and clone calling in MiXCR, and kept productive beta chains. All rows with the same CDR3 protein become a single entry with the most common DNA and genes. The V and J calls, along with clone size, are taken from TCRdb and not from the paper's own processing. Counted in this sample were 200,000 or so distinct CDR3 sequences; just under 95% of them appeared once. Of the sample, approximately 0.16% is held by the ten largest clones.

Overall results and qualifications from the work: In the total CD8+ and CD8+ TEMRA repertoires, sixteen and five Susac-specific public clones, respectively, were identified. The number of individuals in the TCR sequencing and HLA analysis was recognized as being relatively small. Susac syndrome CD8+ repertoires showed clonal expansion, highest in CD8+ TEMRA cells and greater in clinically active than remitting patients.

This clonotype has only a few counts. No antigen is known for it. No much larger clone is present one base from it, and per-base qualities are unavailable. V is cut by 0 bases and J by 3 bases, and the space between the germline ends is 12 bases. The CDR3 goes from the cysteine to the phenylalanine over 15 residues. Only CDR3 DNA is held: 45 bases, read in frame from base 1. CDR1 and CDR2 are read off the germline V gene as SGDLS and YYNGEE. High-throughput TCR beta sequencing profiled peripheral blood CD8+ and CD4+ T cells from healthy donors, Susac syndrome patients and multiple sclerosis patients. The Susac syndrome patients fulfilled recently defined diagnostic criteria for either definite or probable disease. CD8+ TEMRA cells were enriched by FACS, while bulk CD8+ and CD4+ T cells were purified by magnetic negative isolation. Blood was drawn into EDTA tubes, processed within 24 hours, and PBMCs were isolated by density gradient centrifugation. PBMCs destined for TCR sequencing were cryopreserved in liquid nitrogen and later thawed in a 37 °C water bath. The sorted or isolated CD4+, CD8+ and CD8+ TEMRA cells reached a purity of at least 90%.

The V gene is TRBV9 and the J gene is TRBJ1-2; the D gene remains uncertain. Sequenced input: CD8+ T cells from PBMCs. This sequence originates from a human donor with Susac syndrome. The nucleotide sequence reads TGTGCCAGCAGCGTAGCCCGCGGACGGGACTATGGCTACACCTTC. It encodes CASSVARGRDYGYTF.